Following are 3 T cell receptor beta chains from one sample sequenced in a study of shared clonotypes between healthy human individuals. Naive-designated CD8 cells lacked CD45RO, were positively enriched for CCR7, and omitted terminally differentiated effector memory CD45RA+ cells. Only in-frame clones appear in the TCRdb table, and some are missing; sequencing was by immunoSEQ multiplex PCR. The data contain about 2,200,000 clones, 93% of them singletons. Sequenced: naive CD8+ T cells from PBMCs. The receptor source for this set is a man in his late teens or twenties in good health. Some clones in this sample may be carry-over from other donors' samples.

J is TRBJ2-3 and V is TRBV7-9; D gene ambiguous. The V end lost 2 bases, the J end lost 1 base, and 10 bases lay between the germline ends. The CDR3 length is 15 residues. The germline CDR1 and CDR2 sequences are SEHNR and FQNEAQ (reference sequence). The CDR3: CASSLNLPGTDTQYF. The DNA for the CDR3 is TGTGCCAGCAGCTTAAACCTACCCGGCACAGATACGCAGTATTTT. The full variable domain, with the rest looked up from reference TRBV7-9 and TRBJ2-3, is DTGVSQNPRHKITKRGQNVTFRCDPISEHNRLYWYRQTLGQGPEFLTYFQNEAQLEKSRLLSDRFSAERPKGSFSTLEIQRTEQGDSAMYLCASSLNLPGTDTQYFGPGTRLTVL.

The gene calls are TRBV27 and TRBJ2-5; D ambiguous. CDR3 length equals 13 residues. With 6 bases removed from V and 1 base from J, the gap between germline ends came to 9 bases. CDR1 is MNHEY and CDR2 is SMNVEV in the germline V gene (reference sequence). CDR3 in DNA: TGTGCCAGCAGGGTCCGTCCCCAAGAGACCCAGTACTTC. This encodes CASRVRPQETQYF.

This chain links TRBV4-1 with TRBJ1-5; D ambiguous. The CDR3 consists of 14 residues. The germline V and J ends were trimmed by 4 bases and 2 bases, with 9 bases remaining between them. Germline CDR1 reads MGHRA; CDR2 reads YSYEKL. The CDR3 nucleotides are TGCGCCAGCAGCCCCCCCGGGGGCAATCAGCCCCAGCATTTT. Translation gives CASSPPGGNQPQHF.